The 17 T cell receptor beta chains below were found in one sample sequenced in a study of cytomegalovirus exposure and HLA in healthy donors. Both 60 Vbeta primers and 13 Jbeta primers went into the PCR. Assay used: immunoSEQ multiplex PCR; TCRdb lists only in-frame clones, some missing. Of 90,000 to 100,000 clones in the sample, about 80% are singletons; the top ten hold approximately 6.4%. The specimen sequenced was PBMCs. The receptors were sampled from a man between 35 and 55 years old in good health and CMV-seropositive.

This clone showed up just once. The gene calls are TRBV7-2 and TRBJ2-3; TRBD2 matches 10 bases. Germline V gene data show CDR1 as SGHTA and CDR2 as FQGNSA. This CDR3 contains 17 residues. Trimming cost V 0 bases and J 2 bases; bases outside gene matches: 5. CDR3 residues: CASSLAGSGGATDTQYF. The DNA for the CDR3 is TGTGCCAGCAGCTTAGCAGGGAGCGGGGGGGCCACAGATACGCAGTATTTT.

This clone has only one observation. This chain connects TRBV10-3 to TRBJ2-7, with D possibly being TRBD1 (5 bases). The CDR3 length is 14 residues. Germline V gene sequence: CDR1 ENHRY, CDR2 SYGVKD. The V gene lost 2 bases and the J gene lost 4 bases, with 12 bases spanning the gap. CDR3 loop: CAISEGADGYEQYF. The CDR3 region has the DNA TGTGCCATCAGTGAGGGGGCCGATGGGTACGAGCAGTACTTC.

This chain links TRBV5-6 with TRBJ2-7; a weak D match, TRBD1 (5 bases). The germline V and J ends were trimmed by 0 bases and 3 bases, with 7 bases remaining between them. Germline V lookup: CDR1 SGHDT, CDR2 YYEEEE. The CDR3 spans 13 residues. Written as DNA, the CDR3 is TGTGCCAGCAGCTTGGACAGGAACTACGAGCAGTACTTC. This encodes CASSLDRNYEQYF.

The chain combines TRBV4-1 with TRBJ1-1, with TRBD1 matching over 10 bases. V lost 8 bases to trimming and J lost 5 bases; unmatched junction nucleotides: 11. The CDR3 contains 15 residues. Germline loops: CDR1 MGHRA, CDR2 YSYEKL. The CDR3 coding sequence is TGCGCCAGCTCTACCCCCGGGACAGGGGAGACTGAAGCTTTCTTT. This codes for CASSTPGTGETEAFF.

The rearrangement uses TRBV6-5 and TRBJ1-3; no firm D call. Germline CDR1 and CDR2: MNHEY and SVGAGI. This CDR3 comprises 16 residues. The V and J ends lost 0 bases and 4 bases respectively, with 13 bases between them. The CDR3 DNA is TGTGCCAGCAGTTACTCGGCCATCCTGAAAGGAAACACCATATATTTT. Residues: CASSYSAILKGNTIYF.

This chain links TRBV5-8 with TRBJ2-2; 8 nucleotides align to TRBD2. Germline V gives CDR1 SGHTS, CDR2 YDEGEE. V shed 0 bases, J shed 4 bases, and the junction held 8 bases outside the gene matches. This CDR3 region has 17 residues. The chain's CDR3 is CASSLAELAAPTGELFF. As DNA, the CDR3 is TGTGCCAGCAGCTTGGCCGAACTAGCGGCTCCCACCGGGGAGCTGTTTTTT.

This clone has more than one count but fewer than ten. This chain connects TRBV19 to TRBJ1-2; TRBD1 is a possible D gene (6 bases). From germline, CDR1 is LNHDA and CDR2 SQIVND (reference sequence). The CDR3 is made up of 15 amino acids. The ends were cut back, 3 bases at V and 4 bases at J, with 15 bases in the middle. The CDR3 DNA is TGTGCCAGTAGTATCCCCGGGACACAAGTCTATGGCTACACCTTC. The encoded protein is CASSIPGTQVYGYTF.

The chain couples TRBV2 to TRBJ1-2, with D perhaps matching TRBD1 (5 bases). Germline V CDR1 and CDR2: SNHLY, FYNNEI. The CDR3 extends over 12 amino acids. Trimming cost V 6 bases and J 5 bases, with 10 bases left between them. The DNA for the CDR3 is TGTGCCAGCAGCGCCCCAGGGTATGGCTACACCTTC. It translates to CASSAPGYGYTF.

This chain links TRBV27 with TRBJ1-2; a possible D gene is TRBD1 (5 bases). The V gene lost 8 bases and the J gene lost 0 bases, with 19 bases spanning the gap. Germline V gene lookup returns CDR1 MNHEY and CDR2 SMNVEV (reference sequence). The CDR3 is 16 residues long. CDR3 sequence (DNA): TGTGCCAGCCTCAAATCGGCGACAGACACTAACTATGGCTACACCTTC. Amino acids: CASLKSATDTNYGYTF.

The rearrangement joins TRBV27 to TRBJ2-1, with 8 bases that match TRBD2. The CDR3 runs 16 residues. V trimming: 5 bases; J trimming: 4 bases; junction bases outside the gene matches: 10. CDR1 MNHEY and CDR2 SMNVEV come from the germline V gene (reference sequence). The CDR3, as DNA: TGTGCCAGCAGTCCCGCCGGGACTAGGGCTTACAATGAGCAGTTCTTC. Its protein is CASSPAGTRAYNEQFF.

J is TRBJ2-7 and V is TRBV2; 11 nucleotides align to TRBD2. The germline CDR1 and CDR2 sequences are SNHLY and FYNNEI. The CDR3 is made up of 17 amino acids. V dropped 7 bases and J dropped 3; count of bases not matched to a gene: 14. This CDR3 is CASIRFLVAGGFYEQYF. CDR3 nucleotides: TGTGCCAGCATTCGCTTTTTGGTAGCGGGAGGGTTCTACGAGCAGTACTTC.

The rearrangement joins TRBV10-3 to TRBJ1-1, with 9 bases matching TRBD1. Germline-derived CDR1 and CDR2 are ENHRY and SYGVKD. The CDR3 totals 14 residues. V lost 2 bases to trimming and J lost 7 bases; unmatched junction nucleotides: 5. The CDR3 DNA reads as TGTGCCATCAGTGAGACAGGGGGCAAGGATGAAGCTTTCTTT. Its translation: CAISETGGKDEAFF.

V gene TRBV29-1 combines with J gene TRBJ2-6; the D gene is possibly TRBD1 (6 bases). The CDR3 runs to 15 residues. V was trimmed by 3 bases and J by 0 bases, leaving 9 bases between them. Germline lookup yields CDR1 SQVTM and CDR2 ANQGSEA. This chain's CDR3 is CSVEFRGSGANVLTF. CDR3 nucleotide sequence: TGCAGCGTTGAGTTCAGGGGCTCTGGGGCCAACGTCCTGACTTTC.

The V call is TRBV19, the J call TRBJ1-1, with 8 bases aligning to TRBD1. Germline V gene data show CDR1 as LNHDA and CDR2 as SQIVND (reference sequence). The CDR3 is 14 amino acids. After removal of 6 bases from V and 0 bases from J, the junction contained 3 bases not matched to a gene. In nucleotides, the CDR3 is TGTGCCAGTAGGCCACAGGGGGTGAACACTGAAGCTTTCTTT. Protein product: CASRPQGVNTEAFF.

The chain is built from TRBV5-5 and TRBJ1-5, with 7 positions matching TRBD1. With V trimmed by 4 bases and J by 2 bases, 15 bases remained unmatched. The CDR3 length is 18 residues. CDR1 SGHKS and CDR2 YYEKEE come from the germline V gene (reference sequence). In nucleotides, the CDR3 is TGTGCCAGCAGCCCCTCGAGCGCAGGGGGAAATCGCAATCAGCCCCAGCATTTT. This encodes CASSPSSAGGNRNQPQHF. The whole variable domain, remainder taken from reference TRBV5-5 and TRBJ1-5, is DAGVTQSPTHLIKTRGQQVTLRCSPISGHKSVSWYQQVLGQGPQFIFQYYEKEERGRGNFPDRFSARQFPNYSSELNVNALLLGDSALYLCASSPSSAGGNRNQPQHFGDGTRLSIL.

This chain links TRBV19 with TRBJ1-5; TRBD1 is a possible D gene (5 bases). This CDR3 is built from 13 residues. Looked up from germline, CDR1 is LNHDA and CDR2 is SQIVND (reference sequence). Between the trimmed V and J ends, which lost 0 bases and 9 bases, there was a span of 9 bases. The CDR3 region is CASSIDRARPQHF. Written as DNA, the CDR3 is TGTGCCAGTAGTATAGACAGGGCCAGGCCCCAGCATTTT.

The gene calls are TRBV5-6 and TRBJ2-3; 10 nucleotides line up with TRBD1. Looked up from germline, CDR1 is SGHDT and CDR2 is YYEEEE. V shed 4 bases and J 15 bases; nucleotides not matched to a gene: 5. This CDR3 has 11 amino acids. In DNA form, the CDR3 reads TGTGCCAGCAGCAGGGACAGGGGTGAATATTTT. This sequence encodes CASSRDRGEYF.